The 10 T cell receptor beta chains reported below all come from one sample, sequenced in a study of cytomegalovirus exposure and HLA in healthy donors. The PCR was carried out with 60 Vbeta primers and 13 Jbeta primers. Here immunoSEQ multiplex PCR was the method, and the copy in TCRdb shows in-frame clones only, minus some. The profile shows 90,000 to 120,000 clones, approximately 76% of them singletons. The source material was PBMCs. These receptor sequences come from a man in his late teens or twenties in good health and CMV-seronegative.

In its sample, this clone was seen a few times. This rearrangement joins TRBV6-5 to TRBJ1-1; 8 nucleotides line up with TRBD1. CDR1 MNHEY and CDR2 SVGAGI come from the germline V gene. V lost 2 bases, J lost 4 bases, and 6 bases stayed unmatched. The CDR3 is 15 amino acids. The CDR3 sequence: CASSYTLTGGTEAFF. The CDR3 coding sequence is TGTGCCAGCAGTTACACCCTAACAGGGGGCACTGAAGCTTTCTTT.

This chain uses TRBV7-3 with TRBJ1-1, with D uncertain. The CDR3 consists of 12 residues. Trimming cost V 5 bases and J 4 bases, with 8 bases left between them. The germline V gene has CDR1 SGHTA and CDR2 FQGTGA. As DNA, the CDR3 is TGTGCCAGCAGCCCCTCTAGCACTGAAGCTTTCTTT. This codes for CASSPSSTEAFF.

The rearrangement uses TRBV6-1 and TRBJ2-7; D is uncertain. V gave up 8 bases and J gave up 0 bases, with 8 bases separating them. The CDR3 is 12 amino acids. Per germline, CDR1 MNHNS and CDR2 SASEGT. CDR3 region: CASVGSSYEQYF. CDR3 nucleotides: TGTGCCAGCGTTGGCAGCTCCTACGAGCAGTACTTC.

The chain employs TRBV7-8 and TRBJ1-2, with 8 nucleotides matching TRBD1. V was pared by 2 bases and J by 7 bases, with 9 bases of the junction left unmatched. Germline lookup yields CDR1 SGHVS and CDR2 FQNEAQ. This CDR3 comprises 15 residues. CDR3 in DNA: TGTGCCAGCAGCTTATCTCAGGGGGCAGTAGGTGGCTACACCTTC. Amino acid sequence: CASSLSQGAVGGYTF.

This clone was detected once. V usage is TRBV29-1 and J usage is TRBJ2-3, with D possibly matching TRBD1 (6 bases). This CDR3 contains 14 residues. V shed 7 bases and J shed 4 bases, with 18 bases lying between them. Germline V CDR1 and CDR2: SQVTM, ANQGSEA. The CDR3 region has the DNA TGCAGCGCCGACCCAGGGGCCCTCGCAGATACGCAGTATTTT. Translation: CSADPGALADTQYF.

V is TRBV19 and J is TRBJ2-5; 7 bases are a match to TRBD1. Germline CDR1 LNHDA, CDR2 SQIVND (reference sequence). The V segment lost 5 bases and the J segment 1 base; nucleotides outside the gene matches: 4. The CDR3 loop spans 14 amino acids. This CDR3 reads CASSADRVQETQYF. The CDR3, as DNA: TGTGCCAGTAGTGCTGACAGGGTCCAAGAGACCCAGTACTTC.

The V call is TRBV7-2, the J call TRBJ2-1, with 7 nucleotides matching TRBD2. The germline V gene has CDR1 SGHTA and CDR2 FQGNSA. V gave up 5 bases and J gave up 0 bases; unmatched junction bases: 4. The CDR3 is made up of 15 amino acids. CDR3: CASSRGVNSYNEQFF. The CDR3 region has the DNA TGTGCCAGCAGCCGGGGGGTAAACTCCTACAATGAGCAGTTCTTC.

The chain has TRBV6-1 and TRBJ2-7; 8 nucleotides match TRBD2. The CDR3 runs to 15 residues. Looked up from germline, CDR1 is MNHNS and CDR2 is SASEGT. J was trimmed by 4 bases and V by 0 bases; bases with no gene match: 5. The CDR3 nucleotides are TGTGCCAGCAGTGAAGCGTTAGCGGGGTCGTACGAGCAGTACTTC. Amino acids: CASSEALAGSYEQYF.

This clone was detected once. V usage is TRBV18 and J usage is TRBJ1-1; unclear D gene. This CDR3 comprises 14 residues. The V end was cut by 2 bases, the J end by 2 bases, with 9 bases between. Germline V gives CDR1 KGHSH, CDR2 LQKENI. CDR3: CASSPSPSNTEAFF. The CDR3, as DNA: TGTGCCAGCTCACCAAGCCCTTCAAACACTGAAGCTTTCTTT.

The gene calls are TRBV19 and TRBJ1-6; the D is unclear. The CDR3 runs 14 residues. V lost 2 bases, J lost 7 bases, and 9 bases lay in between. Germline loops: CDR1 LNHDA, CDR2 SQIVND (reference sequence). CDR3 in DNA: TGTGCCAGTAGTATACAGGAGGGAAATTCACCCCTCCACTTT. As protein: CASSIQEGNSPLHF.